One sample yielded the 4 T cell receptor beta chains listed below, sequenced in a study of CD8+ T cells in alopecia areata. The treatment denotes: oral pan-JAK inhibitor, 5-10 mg twice daily. Extracted RNA was reverse transcribed, and the resulting cDNA served as sequencing template. This table comes from immunoSEQ multiplex PCR, and its TCRdb copy is limited to in-frame clones, with some not included. The repertoire holds roughly 200,000 clones, with roughly 61% as singletons. The sequences come from CD8+ T cells sorted from blood, collected at week 24, from a patient treated with tofacitinib. The origin of the receptors is a human donor with alopecia areata.

The chain links TRBV15 to TRBJ1-1; D ambiguous. The ends were cut back, 8 bases at V and 1 base at J, with 8 bases in the middle. Germline values: CDR1 LNHNV, CDR2 YYDKDF (reference sequence). The CDR3 is 12 residues long. The CDR3: CATAPGNTEAFF. The CDR3 DNA reads TGTGCCACCGCTCCAGGGAACACTGAAGCTTTCTTT.

In this sample, this clone turned up a few times. The chain combines TRBV6-6 with TRBJ2-7; tentatively, D is TRBD2 (6 bases). The CDR3 spans 14 residues. Germline loops: CDR1 MNHNY, CDR2 SVGAGI (reference sequence). Trimming left V 0 bases short and J 0 bases short, with 6 bases between. The CDR3 DNA reads as TGTGCCAGCAGTTACTCGGGGGGCTCCTACGAGCAGTACTTC. Encoded protein: CASSYSGGSYEQYF.

This clone was seen a handful of times. This sequence joins TRBV14 and TRBJ2-2, with 8 bases lining up with TRBD1. V shed 4 bases, J shed 10 bases, and the junction held 11 bases outside the gene matches. The CDR3 spans 15 residues. CDR1 is SGHDN and CDR2 is FVKESK in the germline V gene. The CDR3 spells CASSPYGQGVAELFF. The DNA for the CDR3 is TGTGCCAGCAGCCCTTACGGACAGGGTGTCGCGGAGCTGTTTTTT.

This clone was seen only once. This chain's CDR3 is CASSLHDLSYEQYF. Here the CDR3 DNA reads TGCGCCAGCAGCTTGCATGACCTCTCCTACGAGCAGTACTTC. The chain combines TRBV5-1 with TRBJ2-7; no clear D. This CDR3 has 14 residues. The germline CDR1 and CDR2 sequences are SGHRS and YFSETQ. The germline V and J ends were trimmed by 1 base and 0 bases, with 8 bases remaining between them.